This T cell receptor beta chain was captured in a study of blood T cell repertoires in COVID-19. The CDR3 loop spans 14 amino acids. Trimming cost V 1 base and J 7 bases; bases outside gene matches: 5. Germline V gives CDR1 SEHNR, CDR2 FQNEAQ (reference sequence). Recruitment covered 20 to 25 US areas and drew participants whose ages spanned roughly 18 to 90 years. Participant reports of clinical history set cohort assignment. The authors' processing: Cell counts per sample came from amplifying reference gene primers. Here immunoSEQ multiplex PCR was the method, and the copy in TCRdb shows in-frame clones only, minus some. The D gene and trimming were derived from the DNA, and the V and J assignments and clone size from that table. The table has under 200,000 clones, 88% seen once. The sample holds a few counts of this clone.

Material: PBMCs or T cells enriched from blood (not recorded which). The receptor was derived from a woman in her 50s who had recovered from COVID-19. V gene TRBV7-9 combines with J gene TRBJ1-2; the match to TRBD1 covers 8 bases. Here the CDR3 reads CASSLGAGGSGYTF. CDR3 coding DNA: TGTGCCAGCAGCTTAGGAGCAGGGGGCTCTGGCTACACCTTC.